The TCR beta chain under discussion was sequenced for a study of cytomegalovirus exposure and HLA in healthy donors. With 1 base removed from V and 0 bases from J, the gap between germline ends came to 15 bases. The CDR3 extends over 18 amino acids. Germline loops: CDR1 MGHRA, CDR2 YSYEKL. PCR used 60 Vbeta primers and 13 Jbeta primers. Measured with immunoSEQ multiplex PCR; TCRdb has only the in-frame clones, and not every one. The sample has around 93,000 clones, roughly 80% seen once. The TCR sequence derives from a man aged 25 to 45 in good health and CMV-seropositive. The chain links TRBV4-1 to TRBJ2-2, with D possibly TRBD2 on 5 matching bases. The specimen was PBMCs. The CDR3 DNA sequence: TGCGCCAGCAGCCAAGGGTCTGCAGCGGTCGCGAACACCGGGGAGCTGTTTTTT. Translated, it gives CASSQGSAAVANTGELFF.